The 23 T cell receptor beta chains presented below share a single source sample, sequenced in a study of blood T cell repertoires in COVID-19. The table came from immunoSEQ multiplex PCR; TCRdb's copy has only in-frame clones and leaves some out. The sample has about 51,000 clones, around four fifths seen once. Source material: peripheral blood. The origin of the receptors is a human donor with acute or convalescent COVID-19. The donor label of this sample is uncertain.

The chain couples TRBV6-5 to TRBJ2-3; TRBD2 matches 7 bases. CDR3 length equals 14 residues. V was clipped by 6 bases and J by 4 bases; unmatched bases: 7. From germline, CDR1 is MNHEY and CDR2 SVGAGI. The CDR3 nucleotides are TGTGCCAGCAGCAGACTAGCTCCCGCAGATACGCAGTATTTT. This gives the protein CASSRLAPADTQYF.

The V and J genes are TRBV5-4 and TRBJ2-3; the D gene is possibly TRBD1 (6 bases). Germline loops: CDR1 SGHNT, CDR2 YYREEE (reference sequence). CDR3 length: 15 amino acids. Trimming removed 4 bases at V and 5 bases at J, with 17 bases between. CDR3 DNA: TGTGCCAGCAGCCAAAGAATCCGGGGACAAGATACGCAGTATTTT. Translating gives CASSQRIRGQDTQYF. Combining the CDR3 with reference TRBV5-4 and TRBJ2-3 gives the whole variable domain ETGVTQSPTHLIKTRGQQVTLRCSSQSGHNTVSWYQQALGQGPQFIFQYYREEENGRGNFPPRFSGLQFPNYSSELNVNALELDDSALYLCASSQRIRGQDTQYFGPGTRLTVL.

The chain links TRBV11-3 to TRBJ2-5; possibly TRBD2 for D (6 bases). The ends were cut back, 5 bases at V and 1 base at J, with 11 bases in the middle. In germline, CDR1 is SGHNT, CDR2 YENEEA. This CDR3 region has 14 residues. Here the CDR3 reads CASSLTSLQETQYF. The DNA for the CDR3 is TGTGCCAGCAGCCTCACTAGCCTCCAAGAGACCCAGTACTTC.

A remark on this clone: The junction differs from germline at one of its ends, possibly a read error. The V call is TRBV4-3, the J call TRBJ1-6; 8 bases fit TRBD1. The CDR3 is made up of 16 amino acids. CDR1 and CDR2 (germline): LGHNA, YSLEER. CDR3 nucleotide sequence: TGCGCCAGCAGTCAAGTGTTGACAGGGGCAAATTCACCCCTCCACTTT. Translated: CASSQVLTGANSPLHF.

The chain employs TRBV2 and TRBJ2-7; 11 nucleotides line up with TRBD2. CDR1 SNHLY and CDR2 FYNNEI come from the germline V gene. Unmatched junction bases numbered 9, after V lost 7 bases and J lost 1 base. The CDR3 consists of 16 residues. For the CDR3, the DNA is TGTGCCAGCACGGACAGTCTAGCGGGGGGATCCTACGAGCAGTACTTC. This gives the protein CASTDSLAGGSYEQYF.

CDR3 DNA sequence: TGTGCCAGCAGCGTAGCAGGGGTCGGTGGCTACACCTTC. As protein: CASSVAGVGGYTF. V usage is TRBV9 and J usage is TRBJ1-2; maybe TRBD1 (6 bases). The V end was cut by 0 bases, the J end by 7 bases, with 10 bases between. CDR3 length: 13 residues. Germline V gene data show CDR1 as SGDLS and CDR2 as YYNGEE.

The chain links TRBV11-2 to TRBJ2-2, with 10 bases fitting TRBD1. This CDR3 contains 16 residues. Germline CDR1 SGHAT, CDR2 FQNNGV. Trimming took 4 bases from V and 4 from J; bases not matched to a gene: 6. The CDR3 loop is CASSSGQGGSTGELFF. The CDR3 nucleotides read TGTGCCAGCAGCTCTGGACAGGGGGGGAGCACCGGGGAGCTGTTTTTT. The variable domain in full, completed from reference TRBV11-2 and TRBJ2-2, reads EAGVAQSPRYKIIEKRQSVAFWCNPISGHATLYWYQQILGQGPKLLIQFQNNGVVDDSQLPKDRFSAERLKGVDSTLKIQPAKLEDSAVYLCASSSGQGGSTGELFFGEGSRLTVL.

This chain joins TRBV28 and TRBJ1-5, with 12 bases aligning to TRBD1. V lost 3 bases and J lost 6; bases outside the gene matches: 3. The length of the CDR3 is 15 residues. The V gene's germline CDR1 is MDHEN and CDR2 SYDVKM. The CDR3 DNA sequence: TGTGCCAGCAGTTTTGGGACAGGGGGCTTTCAGCCCCAGCATTTT. Its protein is CASSFGTGGFQPQHF. Full variable domain (rest looked up from reference TRBV28 and TRBJ1-5): DVKVTQSSRYLVKRTGEKVFLECVQDMDHENMFWYRQDPGLGLRLIYFSYDVKMKEKGDIPEGYSVSREKKERFSLILESASTNQTSMYLCASSFGTGGFQPQHFGDGTRLSIL.

The gene calls are TRBV18 and TRBJ1-3; tentative D call: TRBD1 (6 bases). The germline V and J ends were trimmed by 7 bases and 3 bases, with 16 bases remaining between them. CDR3 length: 15 amino acids. The germline V gene has CDR1 KGHSH and CDR2 LQKENI. CDR3 amino acids: CASLDDLRGGNTIYF. CDR3 bases: TGTGCCAGCTTAGACGACCTCAGGGGTGGAAACACCATATATTTT.

The chain recombines TRBV7-7 with TRBJ2-5; 8 bases are a match to TRBD1. Trimming at V came to 1 base and at J to 4 bases, leaving 5 bases not matched to a gene. Germline CDR1 reads SSHAT; CDR2 reads FNYEAQ (reference sequence). CDR3 length equals 15 residues. In nucleotides, the CDR3 is TGTGCCAGCAGCTTAGTAGGTGACAGGGGAGAGACCCAGTACTTC. It translates to CASSLVGDRGETQYF.

V and J are TRBV11-1 and TRBJ1-2; D gene unclear. The germline V gene has CDR1 SGHAT and CDR2 FQDESV (reference sequence). V lost 0 bases and J 4 bases, leaving 9 bases between the germline ends. This CDR3 spans 14 amino acids. CDR3 nucleotide sequence: TGTGCCAGCAGCTTAGCCGGAGAGGGCTATGGCTACACCTTC. Encoded protein: CASSLAGEGYGYTF.

The rearrangement uses TRBV28 and TRBJ1-2; D is unresolved. CDR3 size: 12 residues. The V end was cut by 2 bases, the J end by 3 bases, with 4 bases between. Looked up from germline, CDR1 is MDHEN and CDR2 is SYDVKM. The DNA of the CDR3 is TGTGCCAGCAGTTTACAGGACTATGGCTACACCTTC. Protein product: CASSLQDYGYTF.

The V and J genes are TRBV19 and TRBJ2-2; 10 nucleotides align to TRBD2. The CDR3 sequence is 14 residues long. Germline CDR1 and CDR2: LNHDA and SQIVND (reference sequence). Trimming took 9 bases from V and 4 from J; bases not matched to a gene: 5. The CDR3 DNA follows: TGTGCCAGCAGCGGGAGGGGCGGCACCGGGGAGCTGTTTTTT. As protein: CASSGRGGTGELFF.

The V gene is TRBV19, the J gene TRBJ2-7; 7 nucleotides line up with TRBD1. The CDR3 runs to 13 residues. V lost 4 bases to trimming and J lost 2 bases; unmatched junction nucleotides: 2. Germline V gene lookup returns CDR1 LNHDA and CDR2 SQIVND (reference sequence). The CDR3 spells CASSNQGAYEQYF. CDR3 coding DNA: TGTGCCAGTAGTAACCAGGGGGCCTACGAGCAGTACTTC.

CDR3 amino acids: CASSLWGGETQYF. In nucleotides, the CDR3 is TGTGCCAGCAGCTTGTGGGGGGGCGAGACCCAGTACTTC. V gene TRBV5-4 combines with J gene TRBJ2-5; D is perhaps TRBD2 (7 bases). Trimming cost V 1 base and J 5 bases, with 9 bases left between them. The CDR3 sequence is 13 residues long. The germline V gene has CDR1 SGHNT and CDR2 YYREEE (reference sequence). The full variable domain, its missing parts supplied by reference TRBV5-4 and TRBJ2-5, is ETGVTQSPTHLIKTRGQQVTLRCSSQSGHNTVSWYQQALGQGPQFIFQYYREEENGRGNFPPRFSGLQFPNYSSELNVNALELDDSALYLCASSLWGGETQYFGPGTRLLVL.

This chain links TRBV13 with TRBJ2-1; 9 bases align to TRBD2. The CDR3 is 15 residues long. J was trimmed by 0 bases and V by 5 bases; bases with no gene match: 2. Germline-derived CDR1 and CDR2 are PRHDT and FYEKMQ (reference sequence). The CDR3 DNA is TGTGCCAGCAGCCTAGCGGGGATCTCCTACAATGAGCAGTTCTTC. As protein: CASSLAGISYNEQFF.

The V gene is TRBV6-2 or TRBV6-3, the J gene TRBJ2-1; D possibly corresponds to TRBD2 (6 bases). Germline V CDR1 and CDR2: MNHEY, SVGEGT. CDR3 length equals 12 residues. V was cut by 2 bases and J by 7 bases, with 6 bases left in between. The DNA of the CDR3 is TGTGCCAGCAGTTACCGGGAGAATGAGCAGTTCTTC. Its protein product is CASSYRENEQFF.

This chain's CDR3 is CASSPPTGDYGYTF. In DNA, the CDR3 is TGTGCCAGCAGCCCCCCGACAGGGGACTATGGCTACACCTTC. This chain uses TRBV11-2 with TRBJ1-2; 8 bases are shared with TRBD1. Germline values: CDR1 SGHAT, CDR2 FQNNGV. CDR3 size: 14 residues. The trim removed 5 bases at V and 3 bases at J, leaving 5 bases unmatched.

CDR3 in amino acids: CASSLSGFTEAFF. The CDR3 nucleotides read TGTGCCAGCAGCTTGTCAGGGTTCACTGAAGCTTTCTTT. The chain recombines TRBV5-8 with TRBJ1-1; a possible D gene is TRBD1 (5 bases). There are 13 residues in the CDR3. V lost 1 base, J lost 4 bases, and 8 bases lay in between. The germline V gene has CDR1 SGHTS and CDR2 YDEGEE.

The chain employs TRBV29-1 and TRBJ1-2; TRBD1 might be the D (6 bases). In germline, CDR1 is SQVTM, CDR2 ANQGSEA. The germline V and J ends were trimmed by 2 bases and 5 bases, with 18 bases remaining between them. CDR3 size: 15 residues. The DNA of the CDR3 is TGCAGCGTTGAATCGTCCCCGGACAGTCTTTATGGCTACACCTTC. It is translated as CSVESSPDSLYGYTF.

V gene TRBV7-9 combines with J gene TRBJ2-1, with 12 bases identical to TRBD2. V was pared by 5 bases and J by 0 bases, with 5 bases of the junction left unmatched. Germline CDR1 reads SEHNR; CDR2 reads FQNEAQ (reference sequence). CDR3 length equals 17 residues. DNA for the CDR3: TGTGCCAGCAGCCCGACTAGCGGGAGCGGCTCCTACAATGAGCAGTTCTTC. It specifies CASSPTSGSGSYNEQFF. The variable domain in full, with the rest retrieved from reference TRBV7-9 and TRBJ2-1, is DTGVSQNPRHKITKRGQNVTFRCDPISEHNRLYWYRQTLGQGPEFLTYFQNEAQLEKSRLLSDRFSAERPKGSFSTLEIQRTEQGDSAMYLCASSPTSGSGSYNEQFFGPGTRLTVL.

This CDR3 reads CAISEVGAHGYTF. As DNA, the CDR3 is TGTGCCATCAGTGAGGTAGGGGCGCACGGCTACACCTTC. The rearrangement joins TRBV10-3 to TRBJ1-2, with D possibly TRBD1 on 5 matching bases. Germline-derived CDR1 and CDR2 are ENHRY and SYGVKD. This CDR3 contains 13 residues. V lost 2 bases and J 8 bases, leaving 12 bases between the germline ends.

V gene TRBV5-1 combines with J gene TRBJ2-5; a possible D gene is TRBD2 (6 bases). Per the germline V gene, CDR1 is SGHRS and CDR2 is YFSETQ. V was trimmed by 0 bases and J by 1 base, leaving 13 bases between them. The CDR3 has 16 amino acids. CDR3 protein: CASSLDGSGFQETQYF. The CDR3 DNA sequence: TGCGCCAGCAGCTTGGATGGTAGCGGATTCCAAGAGACCCAGTACTTC.